The sequence of this T cell receptor (beta chain) was determined in a study of T cells in Graves' hyperthyroidism and ophthalmopathy. Ten or more counts support this clonotype. Its target is unknown. Diagnoses used clinical symptoms, serum thyroxine and TRAb, thyroid ultrasound and orbital computed tomography. Progressors' blood was drawn at hyperthyroidism diagnosis, before ophthalmopathy symptoms. Germline CDR1 is SGHRS and CDR2 is YFSETQ. V lost 3 bases to trimming and J lost 9 bases, with 7 bases between them. CDR3 length equals 11 residues. Study-level results: Also found in blood were most expanded thyroid clonotypes above 0.001.

Researchers took RNA transcripts and amplified the TCR beta CDR3 regions from them. The HTBI primer set was used in a first-round RT-PCR of the TCR CDR3. TCRdb ran MiXCR on the multiplex PCR reads and lists one entry per CDR3 protein. The top ten hold more than 5% of the sample, which has some 600,000 distinct CDR3 sequences, approximately 15% seen once. The sequencing input was blood. The clonotype was recovered from a woman aged 25 to 45 with Graves' hyperthyroidism that later progressed to Graves' ophthalmopathy. The chain combines TRBV5-1 with TRBJ2-1; D gene uncertain. DNA for the CDR3: TGCGCCAGCAGCTACCGCCTTGAGCAGTTCTTC. It is translated as CASSYRLEQFF.